These 23 T cell receptor beta chains came from one sample sequenced in a study of graft-versus-host responses after intestinal transplantation. Assay: immunoSEQ multiplex PCR; the TCRdb copy retains only in-frame clones and omits some. The sample has just over 85,000 clones; under 95% are singletons. No antigen is known for these receptors. Sequenced here: unstimulated CD8+ T cells sorted from spleen or lymph node cells, sampled before transplant. Receptors were obtained from a human donor who was the organ donor for an intestinal transplant.

The chain has TRBV27 and TRBJ2-3; D unresolved. This CDR3 spans 13 amino acids. Germline V lookup: CDR1 MNHEY, CDR2 SMNVEV (reference sequence). Deletions cut 6 bases from V and 5 bases from J, with 12 bases between. CDR3 coding DNA: TGTGCCAGCAGCCGCCCGCCCGGAGATACGCAGTATTTT. Protein product: CASSRPPGDTQYF.

The rearrangement uses TRBV28 and TRBJ2-7, with a possible D match to TRBD2 (6 bases). V was cut by 1 base and J by 2 bases, with 15 bases left in between. This CDR3 contains 16 residues. CDR1 MDHEN and CDR2 SYDVKM come from the germline V gene. The CDR3 DNA sequence: TGTGCCAGCAGTTTATCAGCCGGCGGGGCAACCTACGAGCAGTACTTC. Amino acids: CASSLSAGGATYEQYF.

V and J are TRBV30 and TRBJ2-5; D is uncertain. The V gene lost 0 bases and the J gene lost 2 bases, with 10 bases spanning the gap. Per germline, CDR1 GTSNPN and CDR2 SVGIG (reference sequence). The CDR3 sequence is 14 residues long. CDR3 bases: TGTGCCTGGAGTGTACTTGGCGGACAAGAGACCCAGTACTTC. This gives the protein CAWSVLGGQETQYF. Drawing the rest from reference TRBV30 and TRBJ2-5, the complete variable domain is SQTIHQWPATLVQPVGSPLSLECTVEGTSNPNLYWYRQAAGRGLQLLFYSVGIGQISSEVPQNLSASRPQDRQFILSSKKLLLSDSGFYLCAWSVLGGQETQYFGPGTRLLVL.

J is TRBJ1-6 and V is TRBV11-2; D gene ambiguous. V was clipped by 5 bases and J by 7 bases, with 3 bases between them. Germline V lookup: CDR1 SGHAT, CDR2 FQNNGV. The CDR3 is made up of 11 amino acids. CDR3 sequence (DNA): TGTGCCAGCAGCCGGAATTCACCCCTCCACTTT. Protein product: CASSRNSPLHF.

CDR3 amino acids: CTSSQEPGGGPSYEQYF. The DNA for the CDR3 is TGCACCAGCAGCCAAGAGCCGGGGGGGGGCCCCTCCTACGAGCAGTACTTC. This chain uses TRBV1 with TRBJ2-7; the table assigns TRBD2, which was not confirmed against the DNA. TRBV1 is described as a pseudogene. The CDR3 covers 17 residues.

The V and J genes are TRBV2 and TRBJ2-7, with D unresolved. Trimming took off 11 bases at V and 0 bases at J, with 14 bases between the two ends. CDR3 length: 13 residues. Germline lookup yields CDR1 SNHLY and CDR2 FYNNEI. The CDR3 spells CASMSESSYEQYF. The CDR3 region has the DNA TGTGCCTCCATGTCCGAGAGCTCCTACGAGCAGTACTTC.

The V gene is TRBV10-1, the J gene TRBJ1-5; perhaps TRBD1 as D (5 bases). CDR3 length equals 17 residues. Trimming shortened V by 5 bases and J by 0 bases, and 17 bases separated the two germline ends. Germline V lookup: CDR1 WNHNN, CDR2 SYGVQD (reference sequence). DNA for the CDR3: TGCGCCAGCAGTTCACTGGACGGACAACCTAGCAATCAGCCCCAGCATTTT. Translated: CASSSLDGQPSNQPQHF.

The rearrangement uses TRBV6-5 and TRBJ2-3; no firm D call. This CDR3 comprises 11 residues. The germline V gene encodes CDR1 MNHEY and CDR2 SVGAGI. V lost 5 bases and J lost 6, with 6 bases in between. Here the CDR3 DNA reads TGTGCCAGCAGTGGCCCGGATACGCAGTATTTT. Translated: CASSGPDTQYF.

This rearrangement joins TRBV6-4 to TRBJ2-1; 9 bases map to TRBD2. The J segment lost 10 bases and the V segment lost 1 base, leaving 5 bases of the junction unmatched. The CDR3 spans 14 residues. Germline loops: CDR1 MRHNA, CDR2 SNTAGT. The chain's CDR3 is CASSDLGLAREQFF. In DNA, the CDR3 is TGTGCCAGCAGTGACTTGGGACTAGCACGGGAGCAGTTCTTC.

The V call is TRBV19, the J call TRBJ1-2; D is unresolved. Deletions cut 3 bases from V and 8 bases from J, with 16 bases between. Germline CDR1 LNHDA, CDR2 SQIVND (reference sequence). CDR3 size: 14 residues. The CDR3, as DNA: TGTGCCAGTAGTATCCTTCCATCAGATCGAGGCTACACCTTC. Encoded protein: CASSILPSDRGYTF. Complete variable domain (other parts from reference TRBV19 and TRBJ1-2): DGGITQSPKYLFRKEGQNVTLSCEQNLNHDAMYWYRQDPGQGLRLIYYSQIVNDFQKGDIAEGYSVSREKKESFPLTVTSAQKNPTAFYLCASSILPSDRGYTFGSGTRLTVV.

The rearrangement joins TRBV7-9 to TRBJ2-1, with TRBD1 as a possible D gene (6 bases). CDR3 size: 17 residues. The V end was cut by 5 bases, the J end by 0 bases, with 17 bases between. CDR1 SEHNR and CDR2 FQNEAQ come from the germline V gene (reference sequence). The CDR3 is CASSTSPGHSSYNEQFF. CDR3 nucleotide sequence: TGTGCCAGCAGCACAAGCCCGGGACATTCCTCCTACAATGAGCAGTTCTTC.

The table lists this clone with a count of one. This rearrangement joins TRBV4-3 to TRBJ1-1, with D maybe TRBD1 (6 bases). Trimming pared 4 bases from V and 3 bases from J, leaving 12 bases between. Germline V gene lookup returns CDR1 LGHNA and CDR2 YSLEER. The CDR3 loop spans 14 amino acids. The CDR3 DNA reads TGCGCCAGCAGCCGGTACAGGGAATACACTGAAGCTTTCTTT. Its protein product is CASSRYREYTEAFF.

The chain combines TRBV6-1 with TRBJ1-5, with 7 positions matching TRBD1. V lost 7 bases, J lost 3 bases, and 9 bases stayed unmatched. Germline V gives CDR1 MNHNS, CDR2 SASEGT. CDR3 length: 15 residues. The CDR3 DNA reads TGTGCCAGCATGGCGAGGGGGCAGGTCAATCAGCCCCAGCATTTT. It yields the protein CASMARGQVNQPQHF.

This chain connects TRBV6-6 to TRBJ2-7; D gene unclear. Per the germline V gene, CDR1 is MNHNY and CDR2 is SVGAGI (reference sequence). CDR3 length: 14 amino acids. V was pared by 0 bases and J by 0 bases, with 6 bases between. The CDR3 coding sequence is TGTGCCAGCAGTTACTCCTTTAGCTCCTACGAGCAGTACTTC. This codes for CASSYSFSSYEQYF.

Regarding this clone: Given the absence of the conserved phenylalanine or tryptophan at the CDR3 end, a read error is likely. The chain links TRBV27 to TRBJ2-7; 7 nucleotides align to TRBD2. The junction had 2 bases not matched to a gene; V was cut back by 3 bases and J by 3 bases. This CDR3 contains 13 residues. The germline gives CDR1 MNHEY, CDR2 SMNVEV (reference sequence). CDR3 in DNA: TGTGCCAGCAGTTTTTCTAGCGGCTACGAGCAGTACCTC. This translates into CASSFSSGYEQYL.

In DNA, the CDR3 is TGTGCCAGCAGTTTCCCTGGCAGGGACGAGCAGTACTTC. Translation: CASSFPGRDEQYF. The chain uses TRBV28 and TRBJ2-7, with D tentatively TRBD1 (5 bases). Germline V gene data show CDR1 as MDHEN and CDR2 as SYDVKM. This CDR3 spans 13 amino acids. With 3 bases removed from V and 5 bases from J, the gap between germline ends came to 11 bases. The variable domain in full, with the rest retrieved from reference TRBV28 and TRBJ2-7, is DVKVTQSSRYLVKRTGEKVFLECVQDMDHENMFWYRQDPGLGLRLIYFSYDVKMKEKGDIPEGYSVSREKKERFSLILESASTNQTSMYLCASSFPGRDEQYFGPGTRLTVT.

The V and J genes are TRBV10-3 and TRBJ1-1, with 8 nucleotides matching TRBD1. The germline V gene has CDR1 ENHRY and CDR2 SYGVKD. The CDR3 has 13 amino acids. The ends lost 10 bases at V and 0 bases at J; junction bases unmatched: 4. CDR3 DNA: TGTGCCACCACACAGGGGGTGAACACTGAAGCTTTCTTT. As protein: CATTQGVNTEAFF.

The rearrangement links TRBV27 to TRBJ2-3, with D perhaps matching TRBD2 (5 bases). The CDR3 extends over 14 amino acids. CDR1 is MNHEY and CDR2 is SMNVEV in the germline V gene (reference sequence). V dropped 3 bases and J dropped 4 bases, with 11 bases sitting between them. The CDR3 DNA is TGTGCCAGCAGTTTTATTTCCGGGGCAGATACGCAGTATTTT. Its translation is CASSFISGADTQYF.

The chain joins TRBV2 to TRBJ2-5, with D perhaps matching TRBD1 (6 bases). Germline V CDR1 and CDR2: SNHLY, FYNNEI. Trimming stripped 10 bases from V and 2 bases from J, with 20 bases between. This CDR3 has 15 amino acids. The chain's CDR3 is CANVRLGQTQETQYF. In DNA, the CDR3 is TGTGCCAACGTACGTCTAGGACAGACACAAGAGACCCAGTACTTC.

This chain joins TRBV6-6 and TRBJ2-2; no definite D call. V gave up 7 bases and J gave up 1 base, with 4 bases separating them. The CDR3 runs to 12 residues. Germline V lookup: CDR1 MNHNY, CDR2 SVGAGI (reference sequence). This chain's CDR3 is CASTWNTGELFF. CDR3 DNA sequence: TGTGCCAGCACCTGGAACACCGGGGAGCTGTTTTTT.

This clone was detected once. The rearrangement links TRBV5-6 to TRBJ2-7, with a weak D call TRBD2 (5 bases). The germline CDR1 and CDR2 sequences are SGHDT and YYEEEE. The CDR3 covers 13 residues. Trimming removed 3 bases from V and 4 bases from J, with 11 bases in between. Here the CDR3 DNA reads TGTGCCAGCAGCTATCGGGGTGGTTACGAGCAGTACTTC. It translates to CASSYRGGYEQYF.

The rearrangement uses TRBV9 and TRBJ1-3, with a weak D call TRBD1 (6 bases). Between the trimmed V and J ends, which lost 5 bases and 1 base, there was a span of 31 bases. CDR1 and CDR2 from the germline V gene are SGDLS and YYNGEE. This CDR3 has 21 amino acids. CDR3 loop: CASSRTMTGLEIGVSGNTIYF. CDR3 DNA: TGTGCCAGCAGTCGGACCATGACAGGTCTTGAAATTGGGGTGTCTGGAAACACCATATATTTT. The variable domain in full, with the rest retrieved from reference TRBV9 and TRBJ1-3, is DSGVTQTPKHLITATGQRVTLRCSPRSGDLSVYWYQQSLDQGLQFLIQYYNGEERAKGNILERFSAQQFPDLHSELNLSSLELGDSALYFCASSRTMTGLEIGVSGNTIYFGEGSWLTVV.

The rearrangement joins TRBV4-1 to TRBJ1-3; no reliable D call. Per germline, CDR1 MGHRA and CDR2 YSYEKL. Trimming removed 1 base at V and 2 bases at J, with 6 bases between. CDR3 length equals 14 residues. The CDR3 sequence: CASSQVLAGNTIYF. In nucleotides, the CDR3 is TGCGCCAGCAGCCAAGTTCTTGCTGGAAACACCATATATTTT.